This T cell receptor (beta chain) originates from a study of Ad26.COV2.S vaccination and SARS-CoV-2 variants. This clone was seen a few times. The antigen is not known. Overall study results and limits: Measurements of TCR breadth and depth may have given underestimates of the total T cell responses. Breadth of non-spike TCRs did not differ between vaccinees and placebo recipients. Relative to placebo recipients, vaccine recipients exhibited elevated spike-specific TCR breadth.

The V and J ends lost 1 base and 5 bases respectively, with 6 bases between them. Looked up from germline, CDR1 is SEHNR and CDR2 is FQNEAQ (reference sequence). The length of the CDR3 is 13 residues. TCRdb keeps only in-frame clones here, not all; method: immunoSEQ multiplex PCR. The data hold about 680,000 clones, with around 89% observed a single time. Treatment defined: some 20 received Ad26.COV2.S at low or high dose, single or two shots; about 5 received placebo; per-sample allocation not given. Samples came from day 63 after the first vaccine or placebo injection. SARS-CoV-2 spike from the Wuhan strain was encoded by the vaccine, an Ad26 vector.

The clonotype originates from a person between 18 and 60 years old who received the Ad26.COV2.S COVID-19 vaccine or a placebo. The V gene is TRBV7-9, the J gene TRBJ1-5; no firm D call. The sample in question was peripheral blood, obtained in a trial of Ad26.COV2.S vaccine versus placebo. The CDR3 spells CASSLVADQPQHF. CDR3 in DNA: TGTGCCAGCAGCTTAGTGGCAGATCAGCCCCAGCATTTT.